A selection of T cell receptor beta chains follows, all from one sample in a study of blood T cells in healthy people across ages. TCRdb called the 5' RACE reads again in MiXCR, with one record for every CDR3 protein. Of 1.5 million to 2 million distinct CDR3 sequences listed, roughly 50% were seen once; the top ten hold approximately 2%. The material sequenced was blood. The origin of the receptors is a woman aged 40 to 50 in good health. CDR3s include the opening cysteine and the closing phenylalanine or tryptophan. D genes are given only for firm matches. Clone size is stated in some rows and not others, as once, few, many or a class when expanded.

j_call,v_call,d_call,clone_size,cdr3_nt,cdr3_aa
TRBJ2-3,TRBV27,.,.,TGTGCCAGCAGTGGGTTCCTGGGTCCCCGCACAGATACGCAGTATTTT,CASSGFLGPRTDTQYF
TRBJ2-7,TRBV5-5,TRBD1,.,TGTGCCAGCAGCTCCTTAACGGACAGGGTGAACGAGCAGTACTTC,CASSSLTDRVNEQYF
TRBJ1-2,TRBV12-3/TRBV12-4,.,few,TGTGCCAGCCGGACAGCCTATGGCTACACCTTC,CASRTAYGYTF
TRBJ2-7,TRBV5-1,.,.,TGCGCCAGCCCATCCTGGTGTTACGAGCAGTACTTC,CASPSWCYEQYF
TRBJ2-7,TRBV6-5,.,.,TGTGCCAGCAGTTACTCTAGCGGAGGCTACAATGAGCAGTACTTC,CASSYSSGGYNEQYF
TRBJ1-1,TRBV15,.,.,TGTGCCACCAGCAGAGATTTCCACCGGGAAGCTTTCTTT,CATSRDFHREAFF
TRBJ2-7,TRBV10-3,.,few,TGTGCCATCAGATCCGACTCCAGGCGATTCGACGAGCAGTACTTC,CAIRSDSRRFDEQYF
TRBJ2-5,TRBV6-2/TRBV6-3,.,.,TGTGCCAGCAGTTACAGGGCTACTCGACAAGAGACCCAGTACTTC,CASSYRATRQETQYF
TRBJ2-3,TRBV4-1,.,.,TGCGCCAGCAGCTTAGGACCAGTCGATGGTGATACGCAGTATTTT,CASSLGPVDGDTQYF
TRBJ2-5,TRBV7-9,.,once,TGTGCCAGCAGCGGGGAAAAGACAGGCGGTGAGACCCAGTACTTC,CASSGEKTGGETQYF
TRBJ2-3,TRBV12-3/TRBV12-4,.,few,TGTGCCAGCAGTTTAGCTAGCAGGATAACCCCAGATACGCAGTATTTT,CASSLASRITPDTQYF
TRBJ1-6,TRBV28,.,many,TGTGCCAGCAGGCAGGATAATTCACCCCTCCACTTT,CASRQDNSPLHF
TRBJ2-2,TRBV5-1,TRBD2,once,TGCGCCAGCAGCTTTAACCGGGCTAGCGGCGGGGAGCTGTTTTTT,CASSFNRASGGELFF
TRBJ2-1,TRBV24-1,.,few,TGTGCCACCAGTGTTTCCGGGACTCCTTCCTACAATGAGCAGTTCTTC,CATSVSGTPSYNEQFF
TRBJ2-7,TRBV10-3,TRBD2,once,TGTGCCATCAGTCGGGGCGGGAGCGACGTGCAGTACTTC,CAISRGGSDVQYF
TRBJ2-1,TRBV28,TRBD1,.,TGTGCCAGCAGGACAGGGGGTGAACCCGGAGGGCATGAGCAGTTCTTC,CASRTGGEPGGHEQFF
TRBJ1-4,TRBV29-1,.,.,TGCAGCGTTCTACAGGGTGAAAAACTGTTTTTT,CSVLQGEKLFF
TRBJ2-1,TRBV18,.,.,TGTGCCAGCTCACCAGGGATTGCGCGAGTGGGCAATGAGCAGTTCTTC,CASSPGIARVGNEQFF
TRBJ1-2,TRBV5-4,TRBD1,.,TGTGCCAGCAGCTTCAGGGGGCTTGGCTATGGCTACACCTTC,CASSFRGLGYGYTF
TRBJ2-1,TRBV27,.,.,TGTGCCAGCACTTCACACAGACAAGGGGATTCCTACAATGAGCAGTTCTTC,CASTSHRQGDSYNEQFF
TRBJ2-7,TRBV15,TRBD2,few,TGTGCCACCAGCGTACGGACTAGCGGGGCGATTTTCGAGCAGTACTTC,CATSVRTSGAIFEQYF
TRBJ2-6,TRBV20-1,.,.,TGCAGTGCTAGAGACCCCCGACCTTCTGGGGCCAACGTCCTGACTTTC,CSARDPRPSGANVLTF
TRBJ2-4,TRBV3-1,TRBD2,.,TGTGCCAGCAGCCAAGGACTAGCGGGGGGAGAGACCCTGTACTTC,CASSQGLAGGETLYF
TRBJ2-7,TRBV7-2,.,few,TGTGCCAGCAGCTTAGCGGGGCAGGTAGCGGTCGAGCAGTACTTC,CASSLAGQVAVEQYF